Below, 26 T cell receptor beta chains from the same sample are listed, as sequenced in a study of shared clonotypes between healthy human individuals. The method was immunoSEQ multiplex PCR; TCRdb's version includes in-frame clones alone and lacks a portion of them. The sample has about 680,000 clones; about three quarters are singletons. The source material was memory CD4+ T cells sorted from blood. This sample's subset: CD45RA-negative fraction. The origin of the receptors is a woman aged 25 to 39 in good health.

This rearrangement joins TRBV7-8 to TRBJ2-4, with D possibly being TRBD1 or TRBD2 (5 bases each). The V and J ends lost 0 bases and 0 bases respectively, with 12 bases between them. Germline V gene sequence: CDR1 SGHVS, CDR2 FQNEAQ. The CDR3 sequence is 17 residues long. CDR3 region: CASSLAGVGVAKNIQYF. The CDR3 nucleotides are TGTGCCAGCAGCTTAGCGGGGGTTGGGGTAGCCAAAAACATTCAGTACTTC.

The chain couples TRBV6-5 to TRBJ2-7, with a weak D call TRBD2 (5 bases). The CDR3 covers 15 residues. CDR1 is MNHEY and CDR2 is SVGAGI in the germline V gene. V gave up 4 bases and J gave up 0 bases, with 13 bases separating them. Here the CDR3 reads CASSSPSRSSYEQYF. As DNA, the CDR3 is TGTGCCAGCAGTTCACCTAGCAGGAGCTCCTACGAGCAGTACTTC.

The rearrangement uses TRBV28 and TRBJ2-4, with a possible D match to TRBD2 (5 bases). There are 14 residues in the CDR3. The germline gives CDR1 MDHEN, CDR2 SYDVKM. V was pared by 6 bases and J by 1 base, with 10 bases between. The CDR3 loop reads CASRSRVAKNIQYF. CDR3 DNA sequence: TGTGCCAGCAGGTCGAGGGTCGCCAAAAACATTCAGTACTTC.

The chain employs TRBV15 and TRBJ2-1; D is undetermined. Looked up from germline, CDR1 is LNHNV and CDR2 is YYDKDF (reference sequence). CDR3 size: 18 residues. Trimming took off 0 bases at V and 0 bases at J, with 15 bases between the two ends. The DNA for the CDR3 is TGTGCCACCAGCAGAGATCCATTCGCGGATAGCTCCTACAATGAGCAGTTCTTC. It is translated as CATSRDPFADSSYNEQFF.

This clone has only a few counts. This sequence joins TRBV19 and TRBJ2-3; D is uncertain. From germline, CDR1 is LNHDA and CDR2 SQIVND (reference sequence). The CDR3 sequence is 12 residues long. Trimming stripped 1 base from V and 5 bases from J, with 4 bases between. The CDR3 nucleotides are TGTGCCAGTAGTATAGTATTAGATACGCAGTATTTT. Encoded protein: CASSIVLDTQYF.

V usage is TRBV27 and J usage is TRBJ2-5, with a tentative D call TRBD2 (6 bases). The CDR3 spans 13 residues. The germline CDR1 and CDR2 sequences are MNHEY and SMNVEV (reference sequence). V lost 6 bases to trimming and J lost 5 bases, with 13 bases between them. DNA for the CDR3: TGTGCCAGCAGAGAAGCTGGGAGGGAGACCCAGTACTTC. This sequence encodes CASREAGRETQYF.

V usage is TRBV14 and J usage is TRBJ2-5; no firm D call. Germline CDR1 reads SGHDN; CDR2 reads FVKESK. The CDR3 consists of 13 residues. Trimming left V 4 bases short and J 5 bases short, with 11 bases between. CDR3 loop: CASSRNPMETQYF. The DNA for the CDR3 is TGTGCCAGCAGCCGGAATCCTATGGAGACCCAGTACTTC.

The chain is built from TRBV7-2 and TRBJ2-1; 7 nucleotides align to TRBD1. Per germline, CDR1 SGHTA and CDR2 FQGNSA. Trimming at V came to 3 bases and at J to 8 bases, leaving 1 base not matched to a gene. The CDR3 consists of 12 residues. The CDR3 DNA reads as TGTGCCAGCAGCTTCGACAGGGATGAGCAGTTCTTC. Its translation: CASSFDRDEQFF.

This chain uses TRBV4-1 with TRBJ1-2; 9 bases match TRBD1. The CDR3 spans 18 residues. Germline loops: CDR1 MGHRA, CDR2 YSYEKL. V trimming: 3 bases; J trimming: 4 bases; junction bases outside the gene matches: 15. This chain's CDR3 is CASSHPPAGQGKVYGYTF. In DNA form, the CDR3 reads TGCGCCAGCAGCCACCCCCCGGCGGGACAGGGAAAGGTCTATGGCTACACCTTC.

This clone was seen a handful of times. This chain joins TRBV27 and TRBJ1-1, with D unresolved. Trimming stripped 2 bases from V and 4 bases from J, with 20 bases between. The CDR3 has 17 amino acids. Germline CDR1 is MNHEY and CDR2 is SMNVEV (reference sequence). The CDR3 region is CASSLMIVGEGSTEAFF. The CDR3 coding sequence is TGTGCCAGCAGTTTAATGATCGTCGGGGAGGGAAGCACTGAAGCTTTCTTT.

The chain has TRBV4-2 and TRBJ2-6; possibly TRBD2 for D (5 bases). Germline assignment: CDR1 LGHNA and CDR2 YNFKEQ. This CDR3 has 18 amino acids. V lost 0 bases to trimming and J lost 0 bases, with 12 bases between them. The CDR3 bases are TGTGCCAGCAGCCAAGAGGACCGGAGGAGCTCTGGGGCCAACGTCCTGACTTTC. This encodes CASSQEDRRSSGANVLTF.

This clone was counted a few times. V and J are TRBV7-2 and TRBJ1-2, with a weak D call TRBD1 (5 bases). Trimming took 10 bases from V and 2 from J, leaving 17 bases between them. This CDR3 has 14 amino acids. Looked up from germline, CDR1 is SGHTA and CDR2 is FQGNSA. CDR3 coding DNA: TGTGCCACCACCTTGCGAGGGACCAACTATGGCTACACCTTC. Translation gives CATTLRGTNYGYTF.

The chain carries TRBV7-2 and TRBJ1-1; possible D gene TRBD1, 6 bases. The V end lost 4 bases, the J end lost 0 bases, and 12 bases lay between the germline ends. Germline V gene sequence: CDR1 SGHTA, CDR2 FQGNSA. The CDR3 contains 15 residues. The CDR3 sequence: CASSSQGRMNTEAFF. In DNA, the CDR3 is TGTGCCAGCAGCTCCCAGGGGCGGATGAACACTGAAGCTTTCTTT. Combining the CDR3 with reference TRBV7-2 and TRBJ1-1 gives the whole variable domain GAGVSQSPSNKVTEKGKDVELRCDPISGHTALYWYRQSLGQGLEFLIYFQGNSAPDKSGLPSDRFSAERTGGSVSTLTIQRTQQEDSAVYLCASSSQGRMNTEAFFGQGTRLTVV.

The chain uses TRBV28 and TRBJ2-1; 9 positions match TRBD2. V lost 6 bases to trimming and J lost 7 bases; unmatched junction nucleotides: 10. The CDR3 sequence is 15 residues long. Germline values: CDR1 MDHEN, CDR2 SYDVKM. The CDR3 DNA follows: TGTGCCAGCAGCACCTTAGCGGGAGACATAAATGAGCAGTTCTTC. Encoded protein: CASSTLAGDINEQFF.

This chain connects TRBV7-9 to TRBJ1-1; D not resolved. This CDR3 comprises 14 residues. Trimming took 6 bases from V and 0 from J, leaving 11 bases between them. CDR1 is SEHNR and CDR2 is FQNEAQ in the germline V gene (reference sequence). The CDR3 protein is CASRLSEMNTEAFF. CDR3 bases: TGTGCCAGCAGACTCAGCGAGATGAACACTGAAGCTTTCTTT.

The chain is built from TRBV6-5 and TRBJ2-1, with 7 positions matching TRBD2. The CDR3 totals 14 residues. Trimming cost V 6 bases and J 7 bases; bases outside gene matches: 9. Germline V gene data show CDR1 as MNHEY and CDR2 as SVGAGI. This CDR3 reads CASSPRTSGNEQFF. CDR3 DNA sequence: TGTGCCAGCAGCCCTCGGACTAGTGGGAATGAGCAGTTCTTC.

The CDR3 sequence: CASSESLGGRVGEKLFF. Here the CDR3 DNA reads TGTGCCAGCAGTGAATCTCTTGGGGGCAGGGTCGGTGAAAAACTGTTTTTT. V and J are TRBV25-1 and TRBJ1-4; the D gene is possibly TRBD1 (6 bases). Germline CDR1 and CDR2: MGHDK and SYGVNS. The CDR3 contains 17 residues. Trimming removed 1 base from V and 7 bases from J, with 19 bases in between.

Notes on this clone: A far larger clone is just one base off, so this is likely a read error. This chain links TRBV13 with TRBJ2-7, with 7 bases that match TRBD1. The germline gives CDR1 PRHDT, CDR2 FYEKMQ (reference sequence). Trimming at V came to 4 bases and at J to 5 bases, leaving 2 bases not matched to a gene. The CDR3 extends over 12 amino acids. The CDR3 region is CASSSTGNEQYF. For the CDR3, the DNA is TGTGCCAGCAGCTCGACAGGGAACGAGCAGTACTTC.

Here the CDR3 reads CASSLGGLAGNEQFF. CDR3 in DNA: TGCGCCAGCAGCTTGGGGGGACTAGCAGGCAATGAGCAGTTCTTC. This chain joins TRBV5-1 and TRBJ2-1, with TRBD2 matching over 9 bases. From germline, CDR1 is SGHRS and CDR2 YFSETQ. V lost 0 bases to trimming and J lost 6 bases; unmatched junction nucleotides: 4. The CDR3 is made up of 15 amino acids.

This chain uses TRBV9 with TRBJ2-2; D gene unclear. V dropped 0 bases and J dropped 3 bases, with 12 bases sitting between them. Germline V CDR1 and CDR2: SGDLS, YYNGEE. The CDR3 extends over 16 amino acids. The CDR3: CASSVGVTLDTGELFF. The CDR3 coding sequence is TGTGCCAGCAGCGTAGGTGTGACACTCGACACCGGGGAGCTGTTTTTT.

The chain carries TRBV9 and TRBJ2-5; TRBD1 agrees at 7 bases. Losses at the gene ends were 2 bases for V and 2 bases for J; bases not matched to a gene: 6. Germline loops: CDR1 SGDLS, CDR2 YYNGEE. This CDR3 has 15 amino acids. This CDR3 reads CASSVHLGQQETQYF. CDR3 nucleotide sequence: TGTGCCAGCAGCGTTCATCTGGGACAGCAAGAGACCCAGTACTTC.

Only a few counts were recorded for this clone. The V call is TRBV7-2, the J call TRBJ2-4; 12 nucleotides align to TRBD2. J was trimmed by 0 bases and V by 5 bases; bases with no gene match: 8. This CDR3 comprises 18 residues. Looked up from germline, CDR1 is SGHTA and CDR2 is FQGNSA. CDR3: CASSIRTSGDLAKNIQYF. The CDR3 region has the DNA TGTGCCAGCAGCATACGGACTAGCGGGGATCTAGCCAAAAACATTCAGTACTTC.

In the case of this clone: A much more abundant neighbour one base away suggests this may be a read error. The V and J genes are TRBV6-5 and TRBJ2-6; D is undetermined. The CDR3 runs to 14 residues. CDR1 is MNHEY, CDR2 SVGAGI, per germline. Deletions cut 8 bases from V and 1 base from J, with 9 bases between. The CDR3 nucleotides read TGTGCCAGCCGTGAGAGGTCTGGGGCCAACGTCCTGACTTTC. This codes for CASRERSGANVLTF.

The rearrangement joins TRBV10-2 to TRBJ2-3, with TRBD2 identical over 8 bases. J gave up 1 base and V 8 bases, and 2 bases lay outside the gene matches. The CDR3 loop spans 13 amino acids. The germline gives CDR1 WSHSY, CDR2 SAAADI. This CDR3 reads CASGGRRTDTQYF. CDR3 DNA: TGCGCCAGCGGCGGGAGGCGCACAGATACGCAGTATTTT.

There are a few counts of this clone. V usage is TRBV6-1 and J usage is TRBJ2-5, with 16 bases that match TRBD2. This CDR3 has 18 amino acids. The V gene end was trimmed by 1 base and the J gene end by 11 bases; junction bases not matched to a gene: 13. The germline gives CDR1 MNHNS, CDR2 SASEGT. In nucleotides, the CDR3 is TGTGCCAGCAGTGAAGTAACGGGACTAGCGGGAGGGCTTAGGGAGCAGTACTTC. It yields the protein CASSEVTGLAGGLREQYF.

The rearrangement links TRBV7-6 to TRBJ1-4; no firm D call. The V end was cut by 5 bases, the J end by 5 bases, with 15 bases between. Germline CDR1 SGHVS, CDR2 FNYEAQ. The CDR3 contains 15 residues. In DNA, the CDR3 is TGTGCCAGCAGCGACCGACGGCGCTTCAATGAAAAACTGTTTTTT. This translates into CASSDRRRFNEKLFF.